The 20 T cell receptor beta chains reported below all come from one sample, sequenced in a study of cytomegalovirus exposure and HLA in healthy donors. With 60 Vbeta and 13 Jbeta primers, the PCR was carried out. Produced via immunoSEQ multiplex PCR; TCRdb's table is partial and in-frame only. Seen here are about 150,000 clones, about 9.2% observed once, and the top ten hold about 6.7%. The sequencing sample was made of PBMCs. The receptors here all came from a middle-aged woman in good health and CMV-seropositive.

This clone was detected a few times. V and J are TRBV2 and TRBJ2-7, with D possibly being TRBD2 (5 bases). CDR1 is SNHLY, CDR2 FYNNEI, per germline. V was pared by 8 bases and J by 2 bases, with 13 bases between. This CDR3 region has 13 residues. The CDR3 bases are TGTGCCAGCGTTCACGGACTTACCTACGAGCAGTACTTC. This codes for CASVHGLTYEQYF. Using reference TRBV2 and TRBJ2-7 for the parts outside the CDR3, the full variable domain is EPEVTQTPSHQVTQMGQEVILRCVPISNHLYFYWYRQILGQKVEFLVSFYNNEISEKSEIFDDQFSVERPDGSNFTLKIRSTKLEDSAMYFCASVHGLTYEQYFGPGTRLTVT.

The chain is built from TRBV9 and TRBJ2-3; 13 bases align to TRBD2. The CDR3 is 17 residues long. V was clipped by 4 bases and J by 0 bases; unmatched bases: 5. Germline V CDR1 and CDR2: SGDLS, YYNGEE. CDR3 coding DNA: TGTGCCAGCAGCCCGGGACTAGCGGGGATTAGCACAGATACGCAGTATTTT. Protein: CASSPGLAGISTDTQYF. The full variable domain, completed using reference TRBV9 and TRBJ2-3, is DSGVTQTPKHLITATGQRVTLRCSPRSGDLSVYWYQQSLDQGLQFLIQYYNGEERAKGNILERFSAQQFPDLHSELNLSSLELGDSALYFCASSPGLAGISTDTQYFGPGTRLTVL.

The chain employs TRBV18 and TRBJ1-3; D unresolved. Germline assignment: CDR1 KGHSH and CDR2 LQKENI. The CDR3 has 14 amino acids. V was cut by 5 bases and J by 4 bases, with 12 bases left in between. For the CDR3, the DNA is TGTGCCAGCTCATCCAGTGTAACGGGAAACACCATATATTTT. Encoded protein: CASSSSVTGNTIYF.

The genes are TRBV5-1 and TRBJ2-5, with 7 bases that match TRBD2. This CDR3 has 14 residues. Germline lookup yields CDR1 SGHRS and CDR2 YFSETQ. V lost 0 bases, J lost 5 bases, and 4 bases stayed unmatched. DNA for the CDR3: TGCGCCAGCAGCTTGGAGGGCGGGGGTGAGACCCAGTACTTC. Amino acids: CASSLEGGGETQYF. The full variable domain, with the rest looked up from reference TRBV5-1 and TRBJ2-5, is KAGVTQTPRYLIKTRGQQVTLSCSPISGHRSVSWYQQTPGQGLQFLFEYFSETQRNKGNFPGRFSGRQFSNSRSEMNVSTLELGDSALYLCASSLEGGGETQYFGPGTRLLVL.

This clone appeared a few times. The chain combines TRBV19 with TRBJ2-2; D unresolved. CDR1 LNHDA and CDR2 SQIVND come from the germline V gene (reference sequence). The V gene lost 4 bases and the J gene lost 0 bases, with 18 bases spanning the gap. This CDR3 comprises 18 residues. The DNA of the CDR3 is TGTGCCAGTAGTACAACACATCAGGCCCTCGCGAACACCGGGGAGCTGTTTTTT. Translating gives CASSTTHQALANTGELFF.

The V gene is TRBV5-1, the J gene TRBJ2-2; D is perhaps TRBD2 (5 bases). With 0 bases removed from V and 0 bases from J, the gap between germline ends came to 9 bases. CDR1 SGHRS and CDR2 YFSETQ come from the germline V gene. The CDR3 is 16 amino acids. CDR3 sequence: CASSLDPGTNTGELFF. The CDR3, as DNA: TGCGCCAGCAGCTTGGACCCGGGGACGAACACCGGGGAGCTGTTTTTT.

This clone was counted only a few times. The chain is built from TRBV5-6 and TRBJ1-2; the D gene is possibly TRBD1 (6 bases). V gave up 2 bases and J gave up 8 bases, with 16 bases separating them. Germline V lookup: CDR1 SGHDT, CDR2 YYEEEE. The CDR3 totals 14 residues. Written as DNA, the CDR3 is TGTGCCAGCAGCTTAAGCGGGGGCTGGAAGGGCTACACCTTC. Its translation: CASSLSGGWKGYTF.

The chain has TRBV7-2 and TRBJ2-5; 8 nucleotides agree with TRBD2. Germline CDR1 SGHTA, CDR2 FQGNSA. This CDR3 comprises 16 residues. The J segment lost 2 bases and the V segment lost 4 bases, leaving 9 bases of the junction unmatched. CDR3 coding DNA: TGTGCCAGCAGCTCCTGGTTTACGGGGGGGCAAGAGACCCAGTACTTC. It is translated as CASSSWFTGGQETQYF.

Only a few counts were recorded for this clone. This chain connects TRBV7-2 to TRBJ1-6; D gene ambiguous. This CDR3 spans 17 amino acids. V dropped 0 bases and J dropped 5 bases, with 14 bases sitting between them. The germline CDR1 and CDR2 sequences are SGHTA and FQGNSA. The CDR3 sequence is CASSLARAALNNSPLHF. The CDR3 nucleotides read TGTGCCAGCAGCTTAGCGCGGGCAGCTTTGAATAATTCACCCCTCCACTTT.

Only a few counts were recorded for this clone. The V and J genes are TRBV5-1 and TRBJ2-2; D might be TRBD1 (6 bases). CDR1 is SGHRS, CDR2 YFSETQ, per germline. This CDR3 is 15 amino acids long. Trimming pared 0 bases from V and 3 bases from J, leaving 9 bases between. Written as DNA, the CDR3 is TGCGCCAGCAGCTTGGGCGGACAGTACACCGGGGAGCTGTTTTTT. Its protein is CASSLGGQYTGELFF.

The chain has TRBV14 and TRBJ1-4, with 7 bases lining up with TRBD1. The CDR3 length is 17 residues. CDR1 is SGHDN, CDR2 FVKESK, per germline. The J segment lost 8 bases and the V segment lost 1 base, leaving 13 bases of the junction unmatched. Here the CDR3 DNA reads TGTGCCAGCAGCCAAGGGGGGACAGCACTCGAGGGGGAAAAACTGTTTTTT. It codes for CASSQGGTALEGEKLFF.

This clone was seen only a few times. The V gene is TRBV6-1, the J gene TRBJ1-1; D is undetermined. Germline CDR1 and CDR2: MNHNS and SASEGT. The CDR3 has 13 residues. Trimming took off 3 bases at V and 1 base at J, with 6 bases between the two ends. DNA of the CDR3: TGTGCCAGCAGTGAGGGAGAGAACACTGAAGCTTTCTTT. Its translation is CASSEGENTEAFF.

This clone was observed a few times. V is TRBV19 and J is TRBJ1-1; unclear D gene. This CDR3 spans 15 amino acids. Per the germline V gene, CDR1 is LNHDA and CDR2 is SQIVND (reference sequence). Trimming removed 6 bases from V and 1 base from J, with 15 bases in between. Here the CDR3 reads CASSPTNGGNTEAFF. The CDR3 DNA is TGTGCCAGTAGCCCTACTAACGGAGGGAACACTGAAGCTTTCTTT.

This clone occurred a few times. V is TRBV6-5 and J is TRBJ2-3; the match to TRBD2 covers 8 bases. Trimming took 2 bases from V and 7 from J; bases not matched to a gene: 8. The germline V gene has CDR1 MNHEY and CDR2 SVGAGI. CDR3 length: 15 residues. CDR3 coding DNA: TGTGCCAGCAGTTACGAGGGGACTAGGAGTCATACGCAGTATTTT. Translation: CASSYEGTRSHTQYF.

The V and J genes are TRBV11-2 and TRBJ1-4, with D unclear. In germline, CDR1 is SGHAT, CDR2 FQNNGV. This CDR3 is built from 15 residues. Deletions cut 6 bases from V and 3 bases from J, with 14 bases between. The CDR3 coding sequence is TGTGCCAGCAGTCCCCAACAGACGGCTAATGAAAAACTGTTTTTT. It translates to CASSPQQTANEKLFF.

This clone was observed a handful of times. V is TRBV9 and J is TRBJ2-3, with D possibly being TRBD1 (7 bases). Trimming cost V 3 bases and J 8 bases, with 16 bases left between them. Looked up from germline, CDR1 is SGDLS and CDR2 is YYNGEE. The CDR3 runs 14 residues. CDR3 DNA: TGTGCCAGCAGCGCGCCAGGGGGGCACCCTACGCAGTATTTT. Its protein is CASSAPGGHPTQYF. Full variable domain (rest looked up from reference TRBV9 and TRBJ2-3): DSGVTQTPKHLITATGQRVTLRCSPRSGDLSVYWYQQSLDQGLQFLIQYYNGEERAKGNILERFSAQQFPDLHSELNLSSLELGDSALYFCASSAPGGHPTQYFGPGTRLTVL.

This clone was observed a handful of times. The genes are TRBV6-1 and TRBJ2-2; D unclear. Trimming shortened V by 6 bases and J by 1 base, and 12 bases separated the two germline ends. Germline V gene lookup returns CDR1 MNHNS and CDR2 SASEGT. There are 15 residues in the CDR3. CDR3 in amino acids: CASRPRVLNTGELFF. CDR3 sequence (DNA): TGTGCCAGCAGACCCCGGGTCCTGAACACCGGGGAGCTGTTTTTT.

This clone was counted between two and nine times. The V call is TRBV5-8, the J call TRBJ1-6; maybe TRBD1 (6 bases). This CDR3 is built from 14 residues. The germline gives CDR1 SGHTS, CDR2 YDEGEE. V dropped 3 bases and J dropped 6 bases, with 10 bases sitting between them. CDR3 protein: CASSYGQFNSPLHF. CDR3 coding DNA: TGTGCCAGCAGCTACGGACAGTTTAATTCACCCCTCCACTTT.

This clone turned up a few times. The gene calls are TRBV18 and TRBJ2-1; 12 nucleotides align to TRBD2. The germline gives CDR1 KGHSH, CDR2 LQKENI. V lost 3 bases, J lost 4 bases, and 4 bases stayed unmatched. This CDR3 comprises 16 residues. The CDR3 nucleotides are TGTGCCAGCTCACCTCCTAGCGGGGGGGCTTACAATGAGCAGTTCTTC. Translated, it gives CASSPPSGGAYNEQFF.

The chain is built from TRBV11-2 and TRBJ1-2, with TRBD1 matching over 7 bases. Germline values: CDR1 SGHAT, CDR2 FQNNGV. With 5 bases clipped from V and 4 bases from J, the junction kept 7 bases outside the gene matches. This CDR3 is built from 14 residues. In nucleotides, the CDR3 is TGTGCCAGCAGCCTTTCGGCAGGGGGCTATGGCTACACCTTC. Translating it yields CASSLSAGGYGYTF.